Sequencing of this TCR beta chain was carried out in a study of molecular identifiers for immune sequencing clone quantification. Overall study: The replicates split RNA from roughly 20,000 or 100,000 naive CD8 cells five ways and sequenced four.

Ten or more counts support this clonotype. The ends were cut back, 1 base at V and 7 bases at J, with 7 bases in the middle. The germline CDR1 and CDR2 sequences are SGHVS and FQNEAQ. The CDR3 length is 12 residues. Previously reported methods and listed TCR primers produced the bulk TCR libraries. In TCRdb, the PCR reads were re-called with MiXCR into one record per CDR3 protein. The table includes around 470,000 distinct CDR3 sequences, approximately 25% detected once. Libraries used about 19,000 to 1,000,000 sorted naive CD8 T cells and 10%, 30% or 50% RNA input. The sorting of naive CD8 T cells used the CD8+CD4-CCR7+CD45RA+ phenotype.

The gene calls are TRBV7-8 and TRBJ1-1; D call uncertain. This sequence was found in a human donor in good health. Some libraries in this study had Jurkat cell RNA spiked in. Sequenced material: naive CD8+ T cells from blood, with Jurkat cell RNA spiked in. Described subset: FACS-sorted CD8+CD4-CCR7+CD45RA+ naive T cells. The CDR3 region is CASSLGRDEAFF. In DNA form, the CDR3 reads TGTGCCAGCAGCTTAGGACGGGATGAAGCTTTCTTT.